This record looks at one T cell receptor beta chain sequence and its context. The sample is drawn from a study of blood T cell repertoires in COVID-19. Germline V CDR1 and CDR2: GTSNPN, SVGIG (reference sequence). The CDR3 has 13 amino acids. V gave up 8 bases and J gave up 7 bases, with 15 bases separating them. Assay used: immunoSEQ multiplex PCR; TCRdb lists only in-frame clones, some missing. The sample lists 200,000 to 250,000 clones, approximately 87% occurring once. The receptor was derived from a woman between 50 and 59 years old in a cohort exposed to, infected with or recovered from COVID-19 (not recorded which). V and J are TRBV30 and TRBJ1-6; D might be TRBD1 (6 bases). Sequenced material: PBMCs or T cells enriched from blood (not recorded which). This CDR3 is CAAQGQQNSPLHF. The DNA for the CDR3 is TGTGCCGCCCAGGGACAACAAAATTCACCCCTCCACTTT.